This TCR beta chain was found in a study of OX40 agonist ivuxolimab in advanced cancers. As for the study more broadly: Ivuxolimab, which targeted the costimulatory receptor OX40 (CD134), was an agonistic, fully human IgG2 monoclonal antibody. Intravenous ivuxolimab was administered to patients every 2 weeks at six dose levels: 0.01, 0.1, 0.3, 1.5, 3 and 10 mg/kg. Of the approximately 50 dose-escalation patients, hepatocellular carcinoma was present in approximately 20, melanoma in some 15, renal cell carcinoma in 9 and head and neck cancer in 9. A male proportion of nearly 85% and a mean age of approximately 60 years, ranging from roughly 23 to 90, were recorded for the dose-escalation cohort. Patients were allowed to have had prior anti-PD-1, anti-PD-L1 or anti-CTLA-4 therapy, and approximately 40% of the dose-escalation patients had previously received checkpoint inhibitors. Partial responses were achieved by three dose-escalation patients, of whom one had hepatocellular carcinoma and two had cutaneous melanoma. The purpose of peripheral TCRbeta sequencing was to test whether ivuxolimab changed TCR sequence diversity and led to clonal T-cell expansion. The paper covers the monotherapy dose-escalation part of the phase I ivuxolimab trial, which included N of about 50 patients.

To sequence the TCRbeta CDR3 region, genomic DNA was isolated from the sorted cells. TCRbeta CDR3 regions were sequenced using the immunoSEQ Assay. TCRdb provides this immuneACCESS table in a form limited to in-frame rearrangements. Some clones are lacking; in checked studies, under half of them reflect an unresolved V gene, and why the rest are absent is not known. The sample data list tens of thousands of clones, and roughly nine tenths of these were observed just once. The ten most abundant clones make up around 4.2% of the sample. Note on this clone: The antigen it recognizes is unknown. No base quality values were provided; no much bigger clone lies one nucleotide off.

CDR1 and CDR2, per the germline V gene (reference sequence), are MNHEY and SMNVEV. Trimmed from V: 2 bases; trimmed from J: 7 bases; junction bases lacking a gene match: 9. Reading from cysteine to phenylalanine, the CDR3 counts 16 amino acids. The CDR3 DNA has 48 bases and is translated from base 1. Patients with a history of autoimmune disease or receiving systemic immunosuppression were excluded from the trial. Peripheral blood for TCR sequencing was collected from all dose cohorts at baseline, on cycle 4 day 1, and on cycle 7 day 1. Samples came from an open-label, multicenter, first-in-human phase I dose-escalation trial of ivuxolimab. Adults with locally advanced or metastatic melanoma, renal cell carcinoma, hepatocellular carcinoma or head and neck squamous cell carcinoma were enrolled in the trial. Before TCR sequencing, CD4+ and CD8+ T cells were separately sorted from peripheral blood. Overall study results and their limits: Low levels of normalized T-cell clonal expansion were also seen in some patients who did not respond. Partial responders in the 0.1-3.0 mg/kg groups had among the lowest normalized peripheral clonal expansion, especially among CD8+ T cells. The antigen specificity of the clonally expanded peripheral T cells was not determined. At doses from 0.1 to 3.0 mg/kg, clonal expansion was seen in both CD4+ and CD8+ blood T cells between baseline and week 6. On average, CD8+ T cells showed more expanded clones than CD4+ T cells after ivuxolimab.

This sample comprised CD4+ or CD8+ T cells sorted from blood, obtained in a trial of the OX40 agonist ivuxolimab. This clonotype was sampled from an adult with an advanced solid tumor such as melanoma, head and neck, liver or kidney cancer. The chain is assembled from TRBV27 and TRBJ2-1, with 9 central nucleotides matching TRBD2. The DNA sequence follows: TGTGCCAGCAGTTTAGCGCCCGGGACTAGCAGAAATGAGCAGTTCTTC. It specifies CASSLAPGTSRNEQFF.